This TCR beta chain comes out of a study of cytomegalovirus exposure and HLA in healthy donors. Broader study findings: Several V segments, TRBV6-2 and TRBV6-3 among them, could not be told apart and were dropped.

60 Vbeta and 13 Jbeta primers were used in PCR. The repertoire was sequenced with immunoSEQ multiplex PCR; TCRdb's copy has only in-frame clones and lacks some. The table has approximately 150,000 clones, around 80% seen once. About this clone itself: Antigen: not known.

Germline V lookup: CDR1 LNHDA, CDR2 SQIVND (reference sequence). The V gene end was trimmed by 4 bases and the J gene end by 7 bases; junction bases not matched to a gene: 15. The CDR3 contains 17 residues. The chain carries TRBV19 and TRBJ1-5; 8 positions agree with TRBD1. The source of this sequence is a woman aged 18-29 years in good health and CMV-seronegative. The sample consisted of PBMCs. The CDR3 reads CASSTPGQGELGQPQHF. As DNA, the CDR3 is TGTGCCAGTAGTACCCCCGGACAGGGTGAATTAGGCCAGCCCCAGCATTTT.